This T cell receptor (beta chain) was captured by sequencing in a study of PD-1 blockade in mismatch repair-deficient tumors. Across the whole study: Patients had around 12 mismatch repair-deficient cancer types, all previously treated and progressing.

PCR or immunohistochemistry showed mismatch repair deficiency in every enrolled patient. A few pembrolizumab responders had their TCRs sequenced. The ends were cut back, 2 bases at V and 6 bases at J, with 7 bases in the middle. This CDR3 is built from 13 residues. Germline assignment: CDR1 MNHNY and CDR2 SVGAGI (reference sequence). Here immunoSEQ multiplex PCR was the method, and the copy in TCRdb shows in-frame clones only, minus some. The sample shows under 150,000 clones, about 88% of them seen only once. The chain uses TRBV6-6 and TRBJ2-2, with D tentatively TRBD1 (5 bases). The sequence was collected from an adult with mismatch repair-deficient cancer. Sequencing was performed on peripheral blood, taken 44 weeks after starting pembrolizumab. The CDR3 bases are TGTGCCAGCAGTTACGGGGCCCCCGGGGAGCTGTTTTTT. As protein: CASSYGAPGELFF.